This is a list of T cell receptor beta chains from one sample in a study of cytomegalovirus exposure and HLA in healthy donors. Profiling relied on immunoSEQ multiplex PCR, and the TCRdb table lists in-frame clones only, not all of them. Of approximately 120,000 clones listed, 74% are singletons. Specimen: PBMCs. The receptors were sampled from a woman aged 50 to 65 in good health and CMV-seropositive. The CDR3 runs from the conserved cysteine through the conserved F or W. Each record gives: V gene, D gene, J gene, clone size, CDR3 protein, CDR3 DNA. A D gene is named only where the DNA matches it firmly. For some rows the clone size is stated as once, few or many, or as a class when expanded; others skip it.

v_gene: TRBV6-6; d_gene: .; j_gene: TRBJ1-2; abundance: .; CDR3aa: CASSYTEFYGYTF; CDR3nt: TGTGCCAGCAGTTATACAGAGTTCTATGGCTACACCTTC
v_gene: TRBV6-5; d_gene: TRBD1; j_gene: TRBJ2-7; abundance: .; CDR3aa: CASLRDRVEQYF; CDR3nt: TGTGCCAGTCTCCGGGACAGGGTCGAGCAGTACTTC
v_gene: TRBV27; d_gene: .; j_gene: TRBJ1-6; abundance: .; CDR3aa: CASSLRMSSYNSPLHF; CDR3nt: TGTGCCAGCAGTCTGAGAATGAGTTCCTATAATTCACCCCTCCACTTT
v_gene: TRBV18; d_gene: .; j_gene: TRBJ2-7; abundance: once; CDR3aa: CASSPGRRTYKQYF; CDR3nt: TGTGCCAGCTCACCAGGCAGGCGTACCTACAAGCAGTACTTC
v_gene: TRBV18; d_gene: TRBD1; j_gene: TRBJ2-7; abundance: .; CDR3aa: CASSPPTGGFSYEQYF; CDR3nt: TGTGCCAGCTCACCACCGACAGGGGGCTTTTCCTACGAGCAGTACTTC
v_gene: TRBV7-6; d_gene: TRBD1; j_gene: TRBJ2-2; abundance: few; CDR3aa: CASSTFRGGELFF; CDR3nt: TGTGCCAGCAGCACCTTCAGGGGGGGGGAGCTGTTTTTT
v_gene: TRBV5-4; d_gene: .; j_gene: TRBJ2-2; abundance: .; CDR3aa: CASSPRNVNTGELFF; CDR3nt: TGTGCCAGCAGCCCCAGAAATGTTAACACCGGGGAGCTGTTTTTT
v_gene: TRBV2; d_gene: .; j_gene: TRBJ1-5; abundance: once; CDR3aa: CASSEASNDQPQHF; CDR3nt: TGTGCCAGCAGTGAAGCGAGTAACGATCAGCCCCAGCATTTT
v_gene: TRBV10-2; d_gene: .; j_gene: TRBJ2-3; abundance: .; CDR3aa: CASEGQRYTDTQYF; CDR3nt: TGCGCCAGCGAAGGACAGCGGTACACAGATACGCAGTATTTT
v_gene: TRBV5-8; d_gene: TRBD1; j_gene: TRBJ1-2; abundance: .; CDR3aa: CASSVGTGRSEGYTF; CDR3nt: TGTGCCAGCAGCGTAGGGACAGGGAGGTCGGAGGGCTACACCTTC
v_gene: TRBV10-2; d_gene: .; j_gene: TRBJ1-2; abundance: .; CDR3aa: CASSEGRDGYTF; CDR3nt: TGCGCCAGCAGTGAGGGGCGGGATGGCTACACCTTC
v_gene: TRBV9; d_gene: .; j_gene: TRBJ1-5; abundance: .; CDR3aa: CASSVGQGSNQPQHF; CDR3nt: TGTGCCAGCAGCGTAGGGCAGGGTAGCAATCAGCCCCAGCATTTT
v_gene: TRBV18; d_gene: TRBD2; j_gene: TRBJ2-5; abundance: .; CDR3aa: CASSPLTSGGSGTQYF; CDR3nt: TGTGCCAGCTCACCATTGACCAGCGGGGGGTCGGGGACCCAGTACTTC
v_gene: TRBV9; d_gene: .; j_gene: TRBJ2-7; abundance: .; CDR3aa: CASSSGRDSYEQYF; CDR3nt: TGTGCCAGCAGTTCAGGACGGGACTCCTACGAGCAGTACTTC
v_gene: TRBV10-2; d_gene: TRBD2; j_gene: TRBJ2-3; abundance: .; CDR3aa: CAIQTSGKSTDTQYF; CDR3nt: TGCGCCATCCAGACTAGCGGGAAAAGCACAGATACGCAGTATTTT
v_gene: TRBV28; d_gene: TRBD2; j_gene: TRBJ2-2; abundance: .; CDR3aa: CASSRGLAGANTGELFF; CDR3nt: TGTGCCAGCAGTAGGGGACTAGCGGGGGCCAACACCGGGGAGCTGTTTTTT
v_gene: TRBV7-9; d_gene: .; j_gene: TRBJ2-5; abundance: .; CDR3aa: CASRQREETQYF; CDR3nt: TGTGCCAGCAGGCAGAGGGAGGAGACCCAGTACTTC
v_gene: TRBV5-1; d_gene: TRBD2; j_gene: TRBJ2-3; abundance: .; CDR3aa: CASSLLAAGGVTDTQYF; CDR3nt: TGCGCCAGCAGCCTACTTGCCGCGGGGGGGGTCACAGATACGCAGTATTTT
v_gene: TRBV10-3; d_gene: .; j_gene: TRBJ2-3; abundance: few; CDR3aa: CAIQGGTDTQYF; CDR3nt: TGTGCCATCCAAGGGGGCACAGATACGCAGTATTTT